A single sample gave rise to the 13 T cell receptor beta chains below, sequenced in a study of cytomegalovirus exposure and HLA in healthy donors. PCR was performed using 60 Vbeta and 13 Jbeta primers. Sequencing used immunoSEQ multiplex PCR; TCRdb keeps in-frame clones, though not all of them. In the table there are roughly 100,000 clones, about 80% of which are singletons. The sample comprised PBMCs. The source is a woman aged 40 to 49 in good health and CMV-seronegative.

The CDR3 loop is CASSRPGTRNPSGANVLTF. The CDR3 DNA is TGCGCCAGCAGCCGCCCCGGGACACGTAATCCCTCTGGGGCCAACGTCCTGACTTTC. The rearrangement uses TRBV5-1 and TRBJ2-6, with D perhaps TRBD1 (6 bases). Germline V gives CDR1 SGHRS, CDR2 YFSETQ. The CDR3 sequence is 19 residues long. Trimming took 4 bases from V and 0 from J, leaving 20 bases between them.

The gene calls are TRBV5-1 and TRBJ2-2; a weak D match, TRBD2 (7 bases). Trimming took 0 bases from V and 1 from J, leaving 10 bases between them. The germline V gene has CDR1 SGHRS and CDR2 YFSETQ. The CDR3 loop spans 16 amino acids. Here the CDR3 reads CASSLEGGVNTGELFF. CDR3 coding DNA: TGCGCCAGCAGCTTGGAAGGGGGGGTGAACACCGGGGAGCTGTTTTTT.

The J gene is TRBJ1-2, the V gene TRBV28; TRBD1 matches 8 bases. The V gene's germline CDR1 is MDHEN and CDR2 SYDVKM. The CDR3 spans 14 residues. J was trimmed by 4 bases and V by 6 bases; bases with no gene match: 7. The CDR3 region has the DNA TGTGCCAGCAGCTTGACAGGGGAATCCTATGGCTACACCTTC. Protein sequence: CASSLTGESYGYTF.

The chain carries TRBV27 and TRBJ2-3; the match to TRBD2 covers 8 bases. Unmatched junction bases numbered 12, after V lost 5 bases and J lost 2 bases. The length of the CDR3 is 17 residues. Germline loops: CDR1 MNHEY, CDR2 SMNVEV (reference sequence). The CDR3 region is CASSTPRLASSTDTQYF. The CDR3 DNA reads TGTGCCAGCAGTACCCCGCGACTAGCGAGCTCCACAGATACGCAGTATTTT.

The gene calls are TRBV19 and TRBJ1-2, with 11 bases lining up with TRBD1. The CDR3 sequence is 14 residues long. V was pared by 3 bases and J by 4 bases, with 1 base of the junction left unmatched. Germline V lookup: CDR1 LNHDA, CDR2 SQIVND (reference sequence). The CDR3: CASSIGTGGYGYTF. DNA of the CDR3: TGTGCCAGTAGTATCGGGACAGGGGGCTATGGCTACACCTTC. Based on the CDR3 plus reference TRBV19 and TRBJ1-2, the full variable domain is DGGITQSPKYLFRKEGQNVTLSCEQNLNHDAMYWYRQDPGQGLRLIYYSQIVNDFQKGDIAEGYSVSREKKESFPLTVTSAQKNPTAFYLCASSIGTGGYGYTFGSGTRLTVV.

The V gene is TRBV19, the J gene TRBJ2-3, with D possibly matching TRBD2 (7 bases). Germline CDR1 reads LNHDA; CDR2 reads SQIVND (reference sequence). V was shortened by 5 bases and J by 9 bases, with 18 bases between the two germline ends. The CDR3 is made up of 14 amino acids. The CDR3 DNA sequence: TGTGCCAGTAGTCCCCAGGGCGGGGGCGCAACGCAGTATTTT. The encoded protein is CASSPQGGGATQYF.

This clone occurred once. The chain uses TRBV19 and TRBJ1-2, with D perhaps matching TRBD1 (6 bases). V was pared by 6 bases and J by 1 base, with 12 bases between. This CDR3 is 14 amino acids long. In germline, CDR1 is LNHDA, CDR2 SQIVND (reference sequence). The CDR3 sequence is CASRTGQYNYGYTF. CDR3 nucleotides: TGTGCCAGTAGAACAGGACAGTATAACTATGGCTACACCTTC.

The chain uses TRBV9 and TRBJ2-1; 7 positions agree with TRBD1. The CDR3 has 16 residues. Germline V CDR1 and CDR2: SGDLS, YYNGEE. V dropped 3 bases and J dropped 3; count of bases not matched to a gene: 9. CDR3 coding DNA: TGTGCCAGCAGCGCCCTTCCACGGGACAGCTACAATGAGCAGTTCTTC. Translating it yields CASSALPRDSYNEQFF.

The chain uses TRBV28 and TRBJ1-5, with 7 bases lining up with TRBD1. The junction had 6 bases not matched to a gene; V was cut back by 6 bases and J by 4 bases. The CDR3 totals 14 residues. Germline V gene lookup returns CDR1 MDHEN and CDR2 SYDVKM. The CDR3 spells CASRRTGRNQPQHF. DNA of the CDR3: TGTGCCAGCAGAAGGACAGGTAGGAATCAGCCCCAGCATTTT.

The J gene is TRBJ2-2, the V gene TRBV6-6, with D possibly being TRBD1 (6 bases). CDR1 MNHNY and CDR2 SVGAGI come from the germline V gene (reference sequence). The CDR3 totals 16 residues. V dropped 7 bases and J dropped 6 bases, with 21 bases sitting between them. The CDR3 protein is CASTSDRPHRPGELFF. For the CDR3, the DNA is TGTGCCAGCACCTCCGACAGGCCCCACCGCCCCGGGGAGCTGTTTTTT.

This clone occurred a few times. This chain uses TRBV30 with TRBJ2-3; 7 bases align to TRBD2. The CDR3 is 13 amino acids. The germline CDR1 and CDR2 sequences are GTSNPN and SVGIG (reference sequence). V lost 2 bases, J lost 5 bases, and 4 bases stayed unmatched. The CDR3 reads CAWSRRERDTQYF. The CDR3 DNA is TGTGCCTGGAGTCGGCGGGAGAGAGATACGCAGTATTTT. Drawing the rest from reference TRBV30 and TRBJ2-3, the complete variable domain is SQTIHQWPATLVQPVGSPLSLECTVEGTSNPNLYWYRQAAGRGLQLLFYSVGIGQISSEVPQNLSASRPQDRQFILSSKKLLLSDSGFYLCAWSRRERDTQYFGPGTRLTVL.

This chain joins TRBV28 and TRBJ2-7; a possible D gene is TRBD1 (6 bases). The CDR3 consists of 13 residues. The V gene's germline CDR1 is MDHEN and CDR2 SYDVKM. Trimming removed 10 bases from V and 2 bases from J, with 15 bases in between. The CDR3, as DNA: TGTGCCACCCTCGGGACACCTACCTACGAGCAGTACTTC. It encodes CATLGTPTYEQYF.

The chain employs TRBV19 and TRBJ2-1, with a tentative D call TRBD2 (5 bases). The CDR3 contains 12 residues. Germline V gene data show CDR1 as LNHDA and CDR2 as SQIVND (reference sequence). The ends were cut back, 7 bases at V and 4 bases at J, with 8 bases in the middle. CDR3 amino acids: CASNTGYNEQFF. The CDR3 nucleotides read TGTGCCAGTAACACGGGATACAATGAGCAGTTCTTC.